This TCR beta chain stems from a study of response to subunit inactivated influenza vaccine. The study's findings and limits: Few additional T cells are recruited per seasonal influenza vaccination, authors suggested.

Each CDR3 protein is one row after TCRdb ran MiXCR on the RT-PCR reads. The sample records roughly 630,000 distinct CDR3 sequences, 12% to 15% being singletons. This clonotype turned up a few times. Its specificity is not known. The germline V and J ends were trimmed by 0 bases and 12 bases, with 8 bases remaining between them. The CDR3 is 12 residues long. Germline V gene sequence: CDR1 LNHDA, CDR2 SQIVND (reference sequence). The source is a middle-aged man who received an inactivated influenza vaccine. This chain joins TRBV19 and TRBJ1-4; D is unresolved. Source: PBMCs from blood, taken less than 15 days before vaccination. The CDR3 nucleotides read TGTGCCAGTAGTATAGAGGCCCAGGAACTGTTTTTT. This translates into CASSIEAQELFF.